This T cell receptor beta chain was observed in a study of cytomegalovirus exposure and HLA in healthy donors. Points from the study as a whole: Among TCR beta chains, those listed as cytomegalovirus-associated numbered about 160. Trimming of TCR beta V- and J-genes showed a link, identified in a later analysis, to a missense DCLRE1C variant.

The J segment lost 5 bases and the V segment lost 5 bases, leaving 10 bases of the junction unmatched. Germline V lookup: CDR1 SGHTA, CDR2 FQGNSA. CDR3 length equals 15 residues. At sampling all donors were nominally healthy, likely with unrecorded immune exposures. The primer mix had 60 Vbeta and 13 Jbeta primers. Clones were sequenced by immunoSEQ multiplex PCR, and TCRdb holds only the in-frame ones, with some missing. The table shows about 190,000 clones, with roughly 75% occurring only once. Of note for this clone: What it recognizes is unknown.

Sequencing was done on a sample of PBMCs. V and J are TRBV7-2 and TRBJ1-1, with 8 bases fitting TRBD1. The sequence was obtained from a man aged 25 to 45 in good health and CMV-seropositive. CDR3 loop: CASSPKTGVGTEAFF. CDR3 sequence (DNA): TGTGCCAGCAGCCCAAAGACAGGGGTCGGAACTGAAGCTTTCTTT. Complete variable domain (other parts from reference TRBV7-2 and TRBJ1-1): GAGVSQSPSNKVTEKGKDVELRCDPISGHTALYWYRQSLGQGLEFLIYFQGNSAPDKSGLPSDRFSAERTGGSVSTLTIQRTQQEDSAVYLCASSPKTGVGTEAFFGQGTRLTVV.